This TCR beta chain was profiled in a study of stem cell transplantation in POMP-related autoinflammatory disease. Notes on the study in general: PRAID patients trended toward lower TRB diversity and higher clonality in all analyzed T-cell subsets. Unique TRB V-J gene pairings were limited in number in patients with PRAID.

Assay: immunoSEQ multiplex PCR; the TCRdb copy retains only in-frame clones and omits some. The data show roughly 68,000 clones, with about nine tenths seen just once and 0.55% to 0.85% held by the top ten. With respect to this clone: Its matching antigen is unknown.

Trimming removed 4 bases at V and 0 bases at J, with 21 bases between. This CDR3 has 19 residues. The V gene's germline CDR1 is KGHDR and CDR2 SFDVKD. This sequence was found in a human patient with POMP-related autoinflammation and immune dysregulation (PRAID). Some T cells may have come from the graft donor. The chain is built from TRBV24-1 and TRBJ2-1; D perhaps matches TRBD1 (6 bases). The sequences come from CD4+ T cells from PBMCs, collected after stem cell transplantation. DNA of the CDR3: TGTGCCACCAGTGAAACTAGAGGGGGACCCTCCAGCTCCTACAATGAGCAGTTCTTC. Protein product: CATSETRGGPSSSYNEQFF.